These 23 T cell receptor beta chains originate from one sample sequenced in a study of Graves' ophthalmopathy and Graves' hyperthyroidism. The TCR beta CDR3 regions underwent amplification from RNA transcripts. The workflow started with a first-round RT-PCR run with HTBI primers and then moved on to a second-round multiplex PCR. MiXCR was run by TCRdb on the multiplex PCR reads, yielding one entry per CDR3 protein. The repertoire holds around 1.1 million distinct CDR3 sequences, with about 38% as singletons. Specimen: peripheral blood or thyroid tissue (not recorded which). All receptors come from an adult man with Graves' hyperthyroidism.

Ten or more counts support this clonotype. The chain employs TRBV5-1 and TRBJ1-1; possibly TRBD1 for D (6 bases). The CDR3 spans 15 residues. V lost 0 bases and J 8 bases, leaving 17 bases between the germline ends. Germline CDR1 is SGHRS and CDR2 is YFSETQ. The CDR3 region has the DNA TGCGCCAGCAGCTTGGTGGGTCAGGGGATTGGCGAAGCTTTCTTT. It encodes CASSLVGQGIGEAFF.

Details on this clonotype: This likely traces to a read error, being one base from a far larger clone. J is TRBJ1-5 and V is TRBV7-6; no reliable D call. The V end lost 5 bases, the J end lost 4 bases, and 12 bases lay between the germline ends. Germline CDR1 is SGHVS and CDR2 is FNYEAQ. CDR3 length: 14 amino acids. CDR3 region: CASSITGPNQPQHF. The CDR3 DNA is TGTGCCAGCAGCATTACCGGACCTAATCAGCCCCAGCATTTT.

The V and J genes are TRBV7-3 and TRBJ1-1; D possibly corresponds to TRBD1 (5 bases). Trimming pared 0 bases from V and 6 bases from J, leaving 11 bases between. The CDR3 is 14 residues long. Germline CDR1 is SGHTA and CDR2 is FQGTGA. Here the CDR3 DNA reads TGTGCCAGCAGCTTAACGCCCGGGGCCTCTGAAGCTTTCTTT. Its translation: CASSLTPGASEAFF.

The table lists this clonotype with a count of one. J is TRBJ1-5 and V is TRBV15; maybe TRBD1 (6 bases). Germline V gene data show CDR1 as LNHNV and CDR2 as YYDKDF (reference sequence). The V end lost 10 bases, the J end lost 0 bases, and 19 bases lay between the germline ends. The CDR3 is 16 residues long. Written as DNA, the CDR3 is TGTGCCAGCAGTTACCTCGGGGGCAATAGCAATCAGCCCCAGCATTTT. Protein: CASSYLGGNSNQPQHF.

Only one count was recorded for this clonotype. A much larger clonotype is one base distant, so this may be a read error. The V and J genes are TRBV7-2 and TRBJ1-6, with D uncertain. The germline V gene encodes CDR1 SGHTA and CDR2 FQGNSA. The CDR3 totals 8 residues. In DNA form, the CDR3 reads TGTGCCAGCAGCCCCCCCCACTTT. Amino acids: CASSPPHF.

In the case of this clonotype: This sequence may be a read error, since a much larger clone differs from it by one base. The V gene is TRBV19, the J gene TRBJ2-5; no clear D gene. In germline, CDR1 is LNHDA, CDR2 SQIVND (reference sequence). This CDR3 comprises 13 residues. Written as DNA, the CDR3 is TGTGCCAGTAGTATGAGGATCCAAGAGATCCAGTACTTC. Encoded protein: CASSMRIQEIQYF.

This clonotype was detected ten times or more. The V gene is TRBV7-9, the J gene TRBJ1-2; D call uncertain. Germline V gives CDR1 SEHNR, CDR2 FQNEAQ (reference sequence). The CDR3 is 16 amino acids. Trimming removed 4 bases from V and 3 bases from J, with 18 bases in between. In DNA form, the CDR3 reads TGTGCCAGCAGCTCACCGACTGAGAGGGTTGACTATGGCTACACCTTC. Amino acids: CASSSPTERVDYGYTF.

This chain uses TRBV12-3 or TRBV12-4 with TRBJ1-4; 11 bases map to TRBD1. Unmatched junction bases numbered 14, after V lost 5 bases and J lost 0 bases. There are 20 residues in the CDR3. The CDR3 DNA is TGTGCCAGCAGTCCACCCGGGACAGGGGGAATCGTGTCAACTAATGAAAAACTGTTTTTT. Its translation: CASSPPGTGGIVSTNEKLFF.

Details on this clonotype: A much larger clone lies a single base off, so this may be a read error. The chain carries TRBV7-9 and TRBJ1-3; D not resolved. CDR1 is SEHNR and CDR2 is FQNEAQ in the germline V gene (reference sequence). This CDR3 is 12 amino acids long. The CDR3 here is CASSLGRNTVYF. The CDR3 coding sequence is TGTGCCAGCAGCTTAGGCCGGAACACCGTATATTTT.

Points on this clonotype: A read error may explain this, as a much larger clone is one base away. The V call is TRBV7-2, the J call TRBJ2-7; D uncertain. The germline CDR1 and CDR2 sequences are SGHTA and FQGNSA. CDR3 length: 13 residues. Trimming pared 8 bases from V and 2 bases from J, leaving 13 bases between. The CDR3 DNA reads as TGTGCCAGCGCCGAGTCAGGTGCCTACGAGCAGTACTTC. Residues: CASAESGAYEQYF.

The V call is TRBV18, the J call TRBJ2-7; TRBD2 matches at 10 bases. Germline V CDR1 and CDR2: KGHSH, LQKENI. V dropped 2 bases and J dropped 4; count of bases not matched to a gene: 5. The length of the CDR3 is 15 residues. The CDR3 spells CASSPMGLALYEQYF. The DNA for the CDR3 is TGTGCCAGCTCACCAATGGGACTAGCGCTTTACGAGCAGTACTTC.

This chain joins TRBV19 and TRBJ2-2; D is perhaps TRBD1 or TRBD2 (5 bases each). This CDR3 has 11 amino acids. Germline CDR1 LNHDA, CDR2 SQIVND (reference sequence). V lost 6 bases and J 10 bases, leaving 9 bases between the germline ends. The CDR3 loop reads CASSGDQELFF. As DNA, the CDR3 is TGTGCCAGTAGCGGGGACCAGGAGCTGTTTTTT.

CDR3 sequence: CASRVTLGTEAFF. The CDR3 coding sequence is TGTGCCAGCAGGGTAACTTTGGGGACTGAAGCTTTCTTT. V usage is TRBV2 and J usage is TRBJ1-1; no definite D call. This CDR3 has 13 residues. V dropped 6 bases and J dropped 5 bases, with 13 bases sitting between them. The germline CDR1 and CDR2 sequences are SNHLY and FYNNEI.

This clonotype was counted between two and nine times. V usage is TRBV7-2 and J usage is TRBJ1-4; possible D gene TRBD1, 5 bases. The CDR3 totals 16 residues. Trimming pared 1 base from V and 2 bases from J, leaving 11 bases between. Germline V gives CDR1 SGHTA, CDR2 FQGNSA. The CDR3 nucleotides are TGTGCCAGCAGCTTAGGGGGCCCCACCACTAATGAAAAACTGTTTTTT. Protein sequence: CASSLGGPTTNEKLFF.

The CDR3 DNA reads as TGCAGCGTTACAGGGGGCGGGGAGACCCAGTACTTC. Translating gives CSVTGGGETQYF. The chain combines TRBV29-1 with TRBJ2-5; 9 positions agree with TRBD1. Trimming cost V 5 bases and J 5 bases; bases outside gene matches: 3. The CDR3 has 12 residues. Germline values: CDR1 SQVTM, CDR2 ANQGSEA.

There are many counts of this clonotype. The chain joins TRBV29-1 to TRBJ2-7; no clear D. Germline V lookup: CDR1 SQVTM, CDR2 ANQGSEA. This CDR3 has 13 residues. Deletions cut 6 bases from V and 2 bases from J, with 14 bases between. Written as DNA, the CDR3 is TGCAGCGTCTCGGGCTTGGGGACCTACGAGCAGTACTTC. It yields the protein CSVSGLGTYEQYF.

The chain has TRBV20-1 and TRBJ2-7, with 8 bases lining up with TRBD2. J gave up 7 bases and V 6 bases, and 20 bases lay outside the gene matches. Germline V gene data show CDR1 as DFQATT and CDR2 as SNEGSKA (reference sequence). The CDR3 extends over 16 amino acids. Here the CDR3 DNA reads TGCAGTGCCGAGGGGGGTGCGGGAGGCCTCTCTGGAGAGCAGTACTTC. As protein: CSAEGGAGGLSGEQYF.

To note about this clonotype: Its ends do not fully match the called genes, so a read error is possible. The chain uses TRBV10-3 and TRBJ2-5; 10 nucleotides match TRBD2. In germline, CDR1 is ENHRY, CDR2 SYGVKD. CDR3 length: 15 amino acids. The CDR3 sequence: CASSSRAGGGGTQYF. The CDR3 DNA follows: TGTGCCAGCAGTTCCCGAGCGGGAGGGGGGGGGACCCAGTACTTC.

The sample holds many counts of this clonotype. This chain connects TRBV29-1 to TRBJ2-5, with 8 bases that match TRBD2. The CDR3 runs to 14 residues. V shed 1 base and J 3 bases; nucleotides not matched to a gene: 4. The germline V gene has CDR1 SQVTM and CDR2 ANQGSEA. Here the CDR3 reads CSVEGIAGKETQYF. As DNA, the CDR3 is TGCAGCGTTGAAGGGATAGCGGGAAAAGAGACCCAGTACTTC.

Notes on this clonotype: The germline gene is not matched at one end of the junction; a read error may be the cause. The chain has TRBV2 and TRBJ2-7; TRBD2 is a possible D gene (5 bases). The CDR3 spans 12 residues. Germline values: CDR1 SNHLY, CDR2 FYNNEI. The DNA for the CDR3 is TGTGCCAGCAAGGGAGACACCGGGGAGCTGTACTTC. This translates into CASKGDTGELYF.

This CDR3 is CSVDLGQGGGYTF. The CDR3 DNA sequence: TGCAGCGTTGATCTTGGACAGGGTGGTGGCTACACCTTC. The V and J genes are TRBV29-1 and TRBJ1-2; 8 nucleotides match TRBD1. The CDR3 spans 13 residues. CDR1 SQVTM and CDR2 ANQGSEA come from the germline V gene. J was trimmed by 7 bases and V by 3 bases; bases with no gene match: 7.

Details on this clonotype: A read error may be the cause here, since a much bigger clone is one base away. The chain combines TRBV19 with TRBJ2-7; no reliable D call. The CDR3 has 15 residues. Per the germline V gene, CDR1 is LNHDA and CDR2 is SQIVND (reference sequence). This chain's CDR3 is CASSIRGELSYEQCF. The CDR3, as DNA: TGTGCCAGTAGTATTAGAGGTGAACTCTCCTACGAGCAGTGCTTC.

J is TRBJ1-5 and V is TRBV6-5, with 8 bases identical to TRBD1. The V gene's germline CDR1 is MNHEY and CDR2 SVGAGI. CDR3 length: 15 residues. V shed 2 bases and J 2 bases; nucleotides not matched to a gene: 2. CDR3 protein: CASSYGQGGNQPQHF. The CDR3 bases are TGTGCCAGCAGTTACGGACAGGGAGGCAATCAGCCCCAGCATTTT.